This record covers a single T cell receptor (beta chain). Its target is not known. It may be a read error: a sequence one base away is much more abundant. The data belong to a study of T cells in Graves' hyperthyroidism and ophthalmopathy. With 5 bases removed from V and 9 bases from J, the gap between germline ends came to 14 bases. This CDR3 contains 13 residues. Germline values: CDR1 SGHTA, CDR2 FQGNSA. Findings and limits, study-wide: Most clonotypes expanded in thyroid above 0.001 were likewise present in blood.

Graves' hyperthyroidism was deemed stable given no ophthalmopathy progression within 18 months. Each diagnosis was grounded in clinical symptoms, serum thyroxine and TRAb, thyroid ultrasound, and orbital computed tomography. RNA transcripts served as the template for amplifying TCR beta CDR3 regions. The HTBI primer set drove a first-round RT-PCR of the TCR CDR3. TCRdb used MiXCR to reprocess the multiplex PCR reads, holding one entry per CDR3 protein. The table records hundreds of thousands of distinct CDR3 sequences, around 42% of them present only once. The V gene is TRBV7-2, the J gene TRBJ1-3; D is ambiguous. The sequence was obtained from a woman aged 18-35 years with Graves' hyperthyroidism. Sequenced: peripheral blood or thyroid tissue (not recorded which). In DNA, the CDR3 is TGTGCCAGCAGCCCCCCACCCCCCAGCACCATATATTTT. Protein sequence: CASSPPPPSTIYF. Based on the CDR3 plus reference TRBV7-2 and TRBJ1-3, the full variable domain is GAGVSQSPSNKVTEKGKDVELRCDPISGHTALYWYRQSLGQGLEFLIYFQGNSAPDKSGLPSDRFSAERTGGSVSTLTIQRTQQEDSAVYLCASSPPPPSTIYFGEGSWLTVV.